This T cell receptor (beta chain) comes out of a study of blood T cell repertoires in COVID-19. Background on the study: Sample material is recorded as cDNA or gDNA derived from T cells, B-cell-depleted T cells, or PBMCs.

Using immunoSEQ multiplex PCR, the repertoire was profiled, and TCRdb retains in-frame clones only, with some absent. The sample has about 250,000 clones, around 89% seen once; the top ten hold around 3%. There are 16 residues in the CDR3. Germline CDR1 MNHEY, CDR2 SMNVEV (reference sequence). The V and J ends lost 2 bases and 6 bases, in that order; junction bases with no gene match: 9. In terms of age and location, participants ranged from about 18 to 95 years and lived in about two dozen US areas. Clinical history as reported by participants underpinned cohort assignment. Donors in Cohort 3 who had recovered were those with two negative PCRs, healthcare professional clearance, or resolution of their symptoms.

The chain employs TRBV27 and TRBJ1-5, with 8 bases aligning to TRBD1. The sequencing sample was made of PBMCs or T cells enriched from blood (not recorded which). This receptor was identified in a woman aged 45-65 years who had recovered from COVID-19. This CDR3 reads CASSLVGQGLSQPQHF. CDR3 sequence (DNA): TGTGCCAGCAGTTTAGTCGGACAGGGTTTAAGTCAGCCCCAGCATTTT.